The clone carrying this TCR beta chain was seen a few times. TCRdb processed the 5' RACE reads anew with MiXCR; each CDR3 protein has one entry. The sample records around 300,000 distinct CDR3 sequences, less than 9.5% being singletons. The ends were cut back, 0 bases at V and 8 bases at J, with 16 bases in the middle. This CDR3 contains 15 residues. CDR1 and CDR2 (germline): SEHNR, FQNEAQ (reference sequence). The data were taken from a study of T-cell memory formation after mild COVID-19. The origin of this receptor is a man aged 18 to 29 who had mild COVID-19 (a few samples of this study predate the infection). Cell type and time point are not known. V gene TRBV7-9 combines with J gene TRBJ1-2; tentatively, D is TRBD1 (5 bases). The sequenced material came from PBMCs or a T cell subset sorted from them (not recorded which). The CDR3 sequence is CASSLAFQGEIGYTF. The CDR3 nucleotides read TGTGCCAGCAGCTTAGCCTTTCAGGGAGAAATCGGCTACACCTTC.